The 32 T cell receptor beta chains below come from one sample, sequenced in a study of T-cell memory formation after mild COVID-19. TCRdb used MiXCR to reprocess the 5' RACE reads, holding one entry per CDR3 protein. The sample lists around 300,000 distinct CDR3 sequences, about a sixth occurring once. Sequencing was performed on PBMCs or a T cell subset sorted from them (not recorded which). These TCRs come from a man aged 18-30 years who had mild COVID-19 (a few samples of this study predate the infection). Cell type and time point are not known.

The V gene is TRBV7-2, the J gene TRBJ1-2, with 10 bases fitting TRBD1. J was trimmed by 9 bases and V by 2 bases; bases with no gene match: 9. Germline CDR1 reads SGHTA; CDR2 reads FQGNSA. This CDR3 is built from 15 residues. CDR3 DNA: TGTGCCAGCAGCTTATGGTTCGGGACAGGGGCTCGCTACACCTTC. Translating it yields CASSLWFGTGARYTF.

This sequence joins TRBV9 and TRBJ2-1, with 11 bases that match TRBD2. The CDR3 extends over 14 amino acids. CDR1 and CDR2 (germline): SGDLS, YYNGEE. The ends lost 4 bases at V and 4 bases at J; junction bases unmatched: 1. The chain's CDR3 is CASSPSGGYNEQFF. CDR3 DNA: TGTGCCAGCAGCCCTAGCGGGGGGTACAATGAGCAGTTCTTC. Looking up the rest from reference TRBV9 and TRBJ2-1 gives the full variable domain: DSGVTQTPKHLITATGQRVTLRCSPRSGDLSVYWYQQSLDQGLQFLIQYYNGEERAKGNILERFSAQQFPDLHSELNLSSLELGDSALYFCASSPSGGYNEQFFGPGTRLTVL.

V usage is TRBV12-3 or TRBV12-4 and J usage is TRBJ1-2; 8 bases align to TRBD1. The CDR3 has 16 amino acids. After removal of 4 bases from V and 4 bases from J, the junction contained 11 bases not matched to a gene. The CDR3 nucleotides read TGTGCCAGCAGTTCCTTCAGGGGGCGATCCACCTATGGCTACACCTTC. This translates into CASSSFRGRSTYGYTF.

The genes are TRBV5-1 and TRBJ1-1; D gene ambiguous. This CDR3 spans 14 amino acids. Trimming took 4 bases from V and 6 from J, leaving 16 bases between them. CDR1 and CDR2 from the germline V gene are SGHRS and YFSETQ. Written as DNA, the CDR3 is TGCGCCAGCAGCCCGTCAGCGGGTAGGCCTGAAGCTTTCTTT. It yields the protein CASSPSAGRPEAFF.

The V and J genes are TRBV2 and TRBJ1-2; D remains unclear. The V end was cut by 8 bases, the J end by 2 bases, with 6 bases between. The germline V gene has CDR1 SNHLY and CDR2 FYNNEI. This CDR3 is 11 amino acids long. DNA of the CDR3: TGTGCCAGCGAGATAAACTATGGCTACACCTTC. This codes for CASEINYGYTF.

The V and J genes are TRBV7-9 and TRBJ2-4, with 8 bases fitting TRBD2. With V trimmed by 5 bases and J by 8 bases, 20 bases remained unmatched. Germline V gives CDR1 SEHNR, CDR2 FQNEAQ (reference sequence). This CDR3 region has 18 residues. CDR3 amino acids: CASSPAPAGGSFVDIQYF. The CDR3 coding sequence is TGTGCCAGCAGCCCCGCCCCGGCGGGGGGTTCTTTCGTGGACATTCAGTACTTC.

The chain has TRBV4-1 and TRBJ1-1, with 8 nucleotides matching TRBD1. Looked up from germline, CDR1 is MGHRA and CDR2 is YSYEKL. This CDR3 region has 16 residues. V lost 3 bases and J lost 4; bases outside the gene matches: 10. The CDR3 region is CASSHLDRDAGTEAFF. The CDR3, as DNA: TGCGCCAGCAGCCACCTGGACAGGGACGCGGGCACTGAAGCTTTCTTT.

This rearrangement joins TRBV6-2 or TRBV6-3 to TRBJ2-6, with TRBD2 matching 9 bases. Losses at the gene ends were 6 bases for V and 1 base for J; bases not matched to a gene: 13. Germline V CDR1 and CDR2: MNHEY, SVGEGT. The CDR3 consists of 19 residues. The CDR3 DNA sequence: TGTGCCAGCAGCCCAAGGCTAGCGGGGTTTACTTCTGGGGCCAACGTCCTGACTTTC. Amino acid sequence: CASSPRLAGFTSGANVLTF.

In this sample, this clonotype turned up many times. The rearrangement uses TRBV5-1 and TRBJ2-7; D unresolved. This CDR3 is 17 amino acids long. Germline-derived CDR1 and CDR2 are SGHRS and YFSETQ. V was shortened by 0 bases and J by 1 base, with 17 bases between the two germline ends. CDR3 DNA sequence: TGCGCCAGCAGCTTGGGATTAGGTCTAGACGTTTCCTACGAGCAGTACTTC. Its protein product is CASSLGLGLDVSYEQYF.

The J gene is TRBJ1-1, the V gene TRBV7-9, with D hard to call. The germline CDR1 and CDR2 sequences are SEHNR and FQNEAQ (reference sequence). The CDR3 covers 13 residues. Trimming took off 4 bases at V and 10 bases at J, with 16 bases between the two ends. The CDR3 here is CASSSNSRNLAFF. The CDR3 DNA follows: TGTGCCAGCAGCTCTAATAGCCGGAACTTAGCTTTCTTT.

This clonotype was seen only a few times. The chain combines TRBV6-5 with TRBJ1-5, with D possibly being TRBD1 (5 bases). Trimming cost V 6 bases and J 7 bases, with 19 bases left between them. The CDR3 has 15 amino acids. CDR1 is MNHEY, CDR2 SVGAGI, per germline. The CDR3 nucleotides are TGTGCCAGCAGCTTCGGGACGGCTCTGGGCCAGCCCCAGCATTTT. Its protein is CASSFGTALGQPQHF.

This rearrangement joins TRBV20-1 to TRBJ2-7, with a tentative D call TRBD2 (5 bases). Trimming removed 2 bases from V and 7 bases from J, with 21 bases in between. The CDR3 is 15 residues long. Germline-derived CDR1 and CDR2 are DFQATT and SNEGSKA (reference sequence). The CDR3 region is CSARNAGRFVGEQYV. The CDR3 DNA reads as TGCAGTGCTAGAAACGCGGGCAGATTCGTAGGGGAGCAGTACGTC.

The V gene is TRBV7-2, the J gene TRBJ2-1, with D maybe TRBD2 (5 bases). Per the germline V gene, CDR1 is SGHTA and CDR2 is FQGNSA. Trimming removed 5 bases at V and 8 bases at J, with 16 bases between. This CDR3 has 14 residues. CDR3 bases: TGTGCCAGCAGCCCAGAGAAGTACGGGGATGAGCAGTTCTTC. It encodes CASSPEKYGDEQFF.

This clonotype was detected a few times. DNA of the CDR3: TGTGCCAGCAGCTTTGTGGACCCTGGGACAGATACGCAGTATTTT. Translating gives CASSFVDPGTDTQYF. V and J are TRBV5-6 and TRBJ2-3; D is unclear. This CDR3 is 15 amino acids long. Trimming removed 2 bases from V and 3 bases from J, with 13 bases in between. Germline values: CDR1 SGHDT, CDR2 YYEEEE.

This chain links TRBV28 with TRBJ1-4; D perhaps matches TRBD1 (5 bases). The CDR3 totals 16 residues. CDR1 is MDHEN and CDR2 is SYDVKM in the germline V gene. V was trimmed by 8 bases and J by 2 bases, leaving 18 bases between them. The CDR3 spells CASARGSVGTNEKLFF. The DNA for the CDR3 is TGTGCCAGCGCCCGGGGGTCCGTAGGGACTAATGAAAAACTGTTTTTT.

A single count supports this clonotype. The V and J genes are TRBV28 and TRBJ1-3; TRBD1 aligns across 9 bases. The CDR3 has 16 amino acids. CDR1 is MDHEN, CDR2 SYDVKM, per germline. V lost 6 bases, J lost 4 bases, and 10 bases stayed unmatched. The CDR3 sequence: CASSLTGTGSGNTIYF. The CDR3 DNA sequence: TGTGCCAGCAGCCTTACCGGGACAGGGTCGGGAAACACCATATATTTT.

The sample holds a few counts of this clonotype. The rearrangement uses TRBV7-9 and TRBJ2-7, with D perhaps matching TRBD1 (6 bases). The V and J ends lost 5 bases and 5 bases respectively, with 19 bases between them. Germline CDR1 is SEHNR and CDR2 is FQNEAQ (reference sequence). The CDR3 extends over 15 amino acids. CDR3 region: CASSLGQFYRNEQYV. The DNA of the CDR3 is TGTGCCAGCAGCCTAGGACAGTTTTACCGCAACGAGCAGTACGTC.

The chain combines TRBV15 with TRBJ1-1, with no clear D. This CDR3 spans 12 amino acids. The V gene lost 3 bases and the J gene lost 5 bases, with 7 bases spanning the gap. Germline assignment: CDR1 LNHNV and CDR2 YYDKDF (reference sequence). CDR3: CATSSGRTEAFF. The CDR3 coding sequence is TGTGCCACCAGCAGCGGACGAACTGAAGCTTTCTTT.

This chain connects TRBV5-1 to TRBJ1-1, with D perhaps TRBD1 (5 bases). CDR1 SGHRS and CDR2 YFSETQ come from the germline V gene. CDR3 length: 13 amino acids. V lost 6 bases and J lost 0, with 9 bases in between. For the CDR3, the DNA is TGCGCCAGCACGGGGGATATGAACACTGAAGCTTTCTTT. It codes for CASTGDMNTEAFF.

The chain uses TRBV20-1 and TRBJ2-2, with D unresolved. The V end lost 0 bases, the J end lost 1 base, and 6 bases lay between the germline ends. This CDR3 spans 14 amino acids. From germline, CDR1 is DFQATT and CDR2 SNEGSKA (reference sequence). The CDR3, as DNA: TGCAGTGCTAGAGAGGCGGAGAACACCGGGGAGCTGTTTTTT. Its translation is CSAREAENTGELFF.

This clonotype was found a few times. The chain has TRBV6-5 and TRBJ1-4; no firm D call. V shed 0 bases and J shed 10 bases, with 12 bases lying between them. Looked up from germline, CDR1 is MNHEY and CDR2 is SVGAGI. The CDR3 consists of 14 residues. The CDR3 DNA is TGTGCCAGCAGTTACTCTCCCAGACAAGGAAAACTGTTTTTT. It translates to CASSYSPRQGKLFF.

The sample holds one count of this clonotype. The chain joins TRBV28 to TRBJ2-2, with 8 nucleotides matching TRBD2. The trim removed 7 bases at V and 6 bases at J, leaving 4 bases unmatched. This CDR3 contains 13 residues. Germline loops: CDR1 MDHEN, CDR2 SYDVKM. CDR3 nucleotide sequence: TGTGCCAGCACCCCGGGGGGGGCCGGGGAGCTGTTTTTT. It codes for CASTPGGAGELFF.

This rearrangement joins TRBV6-2 or TRBV6-3 to TRBJ2-5, with D possibly being TRBD2 (6 bases). CDR1 is MNHEY, CDR2 SVGEGT, per germline. The V end was cut by 6 bases, the J end by 7 bases, with 21 bases between. This CDR3 has 15 amino acids. CDR3 sequence: CASRFTGASGRTQYF. As DNA, the CDR3 is TGTGCCAGCAGATTTACCGGGGCGAGCGGGCGGACCCAGTACTTC.

The sample holds a few counts of this clonotype. Here the CDR3 reads CASSLGLSTGELFF. For the CDR3, the DNA is TGTGCCAGCAGCTTAGGCTTAAGCACCGGGGAGCTGTTTTTT. The genes are TRBV7-2 and TRBJ2-2, with unresolved D. Trimming pared 1 base from V and 4 bases from J, leaving 7 bases between. Germline V gene lookup returns CDR1 SGHTA and CDR2 FQGNSA. There are 14 residues in the CDR3.

This clonotype occurred a few times. The chain links TRBV5-1 to TRBJ2-3; no definite D call. The CDR3 extends over 13 amino acids. Germline loops: CDR1 SGHRS, CDR2 YFSETQ. The V end lost 4 bases, the J end lost 2 bases, and 8 bases lay between the germline ends. The CDR3 here is CASSLGTTDTQYF. DNA for the CDR3: TGCGCCAGCAGCCTCGGAACCACAGATACGCAGTATTTT.

J is TRBJ1-4 and V is TRBV7-9, with D possibly matching TRBD1 (5 bases). The V end lost 5 bases, the J end lost 4 bases, and 14 bases lay between the germline ends. The germline V gene has CDR1 SEHNR and CDR2 FQNEAQ (reference sequence). This CDR3 has 15 residues. As DNA, the CDR3 is TGTGCCAGCAGCCTAAGACAGAACCTTAATGAAAAACTGTTTTTT. The encoded protein is CASSLRQNLNEKLFF.

This clonotype was seen a few times. The chain couples TRBV7-2 to TRBJ2-7; D unclear. This CDR3 is 13 amino acids long. Germline CDR1 is SGHTA and CDR2 is FQGNSA. V dropped 4 bases and J dropped 3 bases, with 10 bases sitting between them. CDR3 DNA sequence: TGTGCCAGCAGCTCCTCCTGGGGCTACGAGCAGTACGTC. Translating it yields CASSSSWGYEQYV.

The rearrangement links TRBV3-1 to TRBJ1-5, with a tentative D call TRBD1 (5 bases). V was clipped by 4 bases and J by 0 bases, with 13 bases between them. The germline CDR1 and CDR2 sequences are LGHDT and YNNKEL (reference sequence). This CDR3 contains 16 residues. Here the CDR3 reads CASSPTGTDSNQPQHF. The CDR3 region has the DNA TGTGCCAGCAGCCCGACCGGGACGGATAGCAATCAGCCCCAGCATTTT. Full variable domain (rest looked up from reference TRBV3-1 and TRBJ1-5): DTAVSQTPKYLVTQMGNDKSIKCEQNLGHDTMYWYKQDSKKFLKIMFSYNNKELIINETVPNRFSPKSPDKAHLNLHINSLELGDSAVYFCASSPTGTDSNQPQHFGDGTRLSIL.

V gene TRBV7-3 combines with J gene TRBJ2-2, with a weak D call TRBD1 (5 bases). This CDR3 is built from 15 residues. The V end was cut by 1 base, the J end by 3 bases, with 9 bases between. Germline V gene sequence: CDR1 SGHTA, CDR2 FQGTGA. CDR3 DNA sequence: TGTGCCAGCAGCTTAAGCAGGGATCACACCGGGGAGCTGTTTTTT. This encodes CASSLSRDHTGELFF.

This clonotype was seen a few times. The chain recombines TRBV15 with TRBJ2-5, with TRBD2 matching over 10 bases. Germline-derived CDR1 and CDR2 are LNHNV and YYDKDF (reference sequence). V dropped 0 bases and J dropped 5; count of bases not matched to a gene: 3. There are 15 residues in the CDR3. The DNA of the CDR3 is TGTGCCACCAGCAGAGATTCTAGCGGGGGTGAGACCCAGTACTTC. Amino acids: CATSRDSSGGETQYF.

The chain recombines TRBV7-9 with TRBJ1-1; perhaps TRBD1 as D (5 bases). The germline gives CDR1 SEHNR, CDR2 FQNEAQ (reference sequence). V was shortened by 5 bases and J by 6 bases, with 10 bases between the two germline ends. The CDR3 runs 12 residues. CDR3 coding DNA: TGTGCCAGCAGCCCAGGGTCGGCTGAAGCTTTCTTT. It codes for CASSPGSAEAFF.

This clonotype occurred a few times. The rearrangement uses TRBV20-1 and TRBJ1-5; tentatively, D is TRBD1 (6 bases). With 3 bases removed from V and 7 bases from J, the gap between germline ends came to 19 bases. The CDR3 sequence is 15 residues long. The V gene's germline CDR1 is DFQATT and CDR2 SNEGSKA (reference sequence). CDR3 protein: CSARGDYRVGQPQHF. CDR3 bases: TGCAGTGCTAGGGGGGACTACAGGGTTGGACAGCCCCAGCATTTT.